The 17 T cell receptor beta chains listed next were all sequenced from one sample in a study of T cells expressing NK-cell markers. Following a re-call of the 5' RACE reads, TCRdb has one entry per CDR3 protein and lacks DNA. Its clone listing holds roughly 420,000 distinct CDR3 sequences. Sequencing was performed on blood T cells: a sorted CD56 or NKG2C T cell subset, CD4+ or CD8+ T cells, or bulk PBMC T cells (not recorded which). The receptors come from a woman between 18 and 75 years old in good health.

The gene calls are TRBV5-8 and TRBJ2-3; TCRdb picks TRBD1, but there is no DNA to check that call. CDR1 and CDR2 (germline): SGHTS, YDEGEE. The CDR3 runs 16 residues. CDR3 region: CASSLSPGGTTDTQYF. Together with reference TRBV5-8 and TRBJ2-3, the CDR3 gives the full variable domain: EAGVTQSPTHLIKTRGQQATLRCSPISGHTSVYWYQQALGLGLQFLLWYDEGEERNRGNFPPRFSGRQFPNYSSELNVNALELEDSALYLCASSLSPGGTTDTQYFGPGTRLTVL.

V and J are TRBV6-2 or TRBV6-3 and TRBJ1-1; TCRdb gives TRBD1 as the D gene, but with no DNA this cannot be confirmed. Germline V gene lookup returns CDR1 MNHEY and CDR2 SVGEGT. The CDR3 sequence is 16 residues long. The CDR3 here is CASSILQGALNTEAFF.

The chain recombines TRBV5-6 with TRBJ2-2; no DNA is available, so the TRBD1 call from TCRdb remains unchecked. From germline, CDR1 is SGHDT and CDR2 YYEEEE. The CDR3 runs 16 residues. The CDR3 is CASSLLDRRDTGELFF.

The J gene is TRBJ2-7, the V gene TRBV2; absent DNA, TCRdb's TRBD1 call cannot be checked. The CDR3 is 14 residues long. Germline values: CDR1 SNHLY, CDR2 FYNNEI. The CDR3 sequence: CASSPRGPTYEQYF.

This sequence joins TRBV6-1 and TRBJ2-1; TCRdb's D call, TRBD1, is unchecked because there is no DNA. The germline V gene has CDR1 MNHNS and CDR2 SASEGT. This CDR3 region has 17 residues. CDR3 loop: CASSEAFRTSRIGEQFF.

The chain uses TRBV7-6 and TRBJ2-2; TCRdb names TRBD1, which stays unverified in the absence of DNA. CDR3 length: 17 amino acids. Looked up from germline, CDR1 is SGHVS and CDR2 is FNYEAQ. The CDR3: CASSLGAGTGGTGELFF. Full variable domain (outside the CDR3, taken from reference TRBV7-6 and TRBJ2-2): GAGVSQSPRYKVTKRGQDVALRCDPISGHVSLYWYRQALGQGPEFLTYFNYEAQQDKSGLPNDRFSAERPEGSISTLTIQRTEQRDSAMYRCASSLGAGTGGTGELFFGEGSRLTVL.

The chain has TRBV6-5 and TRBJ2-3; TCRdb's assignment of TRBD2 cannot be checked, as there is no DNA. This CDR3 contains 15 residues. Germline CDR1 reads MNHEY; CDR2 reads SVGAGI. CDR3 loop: CASSYSLGERDTQYF.

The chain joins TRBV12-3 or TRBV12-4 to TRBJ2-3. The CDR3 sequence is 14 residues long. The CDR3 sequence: CASSLYRVEDTQYF.

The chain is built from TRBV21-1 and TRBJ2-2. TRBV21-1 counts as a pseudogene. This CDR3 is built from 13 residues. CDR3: CASSRGADGELFF.

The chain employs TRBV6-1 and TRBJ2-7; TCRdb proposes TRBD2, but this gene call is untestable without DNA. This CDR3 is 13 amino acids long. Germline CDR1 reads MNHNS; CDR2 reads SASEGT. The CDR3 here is CASRRTSGYEQYF.

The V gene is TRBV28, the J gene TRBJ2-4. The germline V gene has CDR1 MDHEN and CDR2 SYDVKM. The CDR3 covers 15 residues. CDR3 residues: CASRAIRTNVNIQYF.

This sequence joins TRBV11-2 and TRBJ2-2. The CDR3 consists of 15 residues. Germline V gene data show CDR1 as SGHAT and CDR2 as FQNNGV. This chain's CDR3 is CASSGDRLLAGVLFF. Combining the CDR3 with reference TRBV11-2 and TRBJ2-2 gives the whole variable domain EAGVAQSPRYKIIEKRQSVAFWCNPISGHATLYWYQQILGQGPKLLIQFQNNGVVDDSQLPKDRFSAERLKGVDSTLKIQPAKLEDSAVYLCASSGDRLLAGVLFFGEGSRLTVL.

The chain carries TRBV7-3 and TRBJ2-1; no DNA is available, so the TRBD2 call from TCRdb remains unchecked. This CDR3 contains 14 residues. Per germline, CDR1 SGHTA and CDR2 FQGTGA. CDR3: CASSRSAGLNEQFF.

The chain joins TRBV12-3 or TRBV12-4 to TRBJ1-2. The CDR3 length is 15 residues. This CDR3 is CASSLSQSINYGYTF.

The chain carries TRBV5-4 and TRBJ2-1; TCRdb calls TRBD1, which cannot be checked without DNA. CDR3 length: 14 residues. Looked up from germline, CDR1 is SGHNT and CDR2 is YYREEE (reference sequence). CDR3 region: CASGPVQGWDEQFF.

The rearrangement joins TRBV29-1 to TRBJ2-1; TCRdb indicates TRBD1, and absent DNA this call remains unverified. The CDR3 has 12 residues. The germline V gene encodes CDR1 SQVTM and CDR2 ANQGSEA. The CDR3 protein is CSAGGLRMEQFF.

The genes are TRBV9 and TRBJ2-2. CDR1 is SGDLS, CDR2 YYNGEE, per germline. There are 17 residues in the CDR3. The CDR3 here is CASSYEPASLNTGELFF.